Below, 14 T cell receptor beta chains from the same sample are listed, as sequenced in a study of Ad26.COV2.S vaccination and SARS-CoV-2 variants. The treatment was: some 19 received Ad26.COV2.S at low or high dose, single or two shots; about 5 received placebo; per-sample allocation not given. Collection of the samples took place on day 63 after the first injection of vaccine or placebo. Some clones are missing from TCRdb's copy, which holds only in-frame ones; the method was immunoSEQ multiplex PCR. The data hold hundreds of thousands of clones, with more than 80% observed a single time. The sequencing used peripheral blood, collected in a trial of Ad26.COV2.S vaccine versus placebo. Receptor source: a person between 18 and 65 years old who received the Ad26.COV2.S COVID-19 vaccine or a placebo.

The J gene is TRBJ1-1, the V gene TRBV5-4; TRBD1 matches at 9 bases. The germline V gene encodes CDR1 SGHNT and CDR2 YYREEE (reference sequence). This CDR3 has 15 residues. J lost 1 base, V lost 3 bases, and 4 bases had no gene match. The CDR3 sequence: CASSWRTGENTEAFF. In nucleotides, the CDR3 is TGTGCCAGCAGCTGGAGGACAGGGGAGAACACTGAAGCTTTCTTT. The variable domain in full, completed from reference TRBV5-4 and TRBJ1-1, reads ETGVTQSPTHLIKTRGQQVTLRCSSQSGHNTVSWYQQALGQGPQFIFQYYREEENGRGNFPPRFSGLQFPNYSSELNVNALELDDSALYLCASSWRTGENTEAFFGQGTRLTVV.

V gene TRBV18 combines with J gene TRBJ2-7; 7 bases agree with TRBD1. Trimming removed 5 bases from V and 6 bases from J; junction bases left unmatched: 7. The CDR3 extends over 13 amino acids. The germline CDR1 and CDR2 sequences are KGHSH and LQKENI. The CDR3 sequence: CASSRTGGGEQYF. The CDR3 DNA reads as TGTGCCAGCTCAAGGACAGGAGGTGGCGAGCAGTACTTC. Using reference TRBV18 and TRBJ2-7 for the parts outside the CDR3, the full variable domain is NAGVMQNPRHLVRRRGQEARLRCSPMKGHSHVYWYRQLPEEGLKFMVYLQKENIIDESGMPKERFSAEFPKEGPSILRIQQVVRGDSAAYFCASSRTGGGEQYFGPGTRLTVT.

The V call is TRBV7-9, the J call TRBJ1-2; tentatively, D is TRBD1 (6 bases). Per the germline V gene, CDR1 is SEHNR and CDR2 is FQNEAQ (reference sequence). Trimming removed 4 bases at V and 5 bases at J, with 14 bases between. The CDR3 contains 14 residues. CDR3 protein: CASSSWEGDYGYTF. For the CDR3, the DNA is TGTGCCAGCAGCTCTTGGGAGGGGGATTATGGCTACACCTTC.

V usage is TRBV4-1 and J usage is TRBJ1-2; TRBD1 matches 8 bases. The CDR3 extends over 14 amino acids. Germline assignment: CDR1 MGHRA and CDR2 YSYEKL. With 4 bases clipped from V and 3 bases from J, the junction kept 4 bases outside the gene matches. CDR3 region: CASSPPGQDYGYTF. CDR3 DNA: TGCGCCAGCAGCCCACCGGGACAGGACTATGGCTACACCTTC.

The genes are TRBV27 and TRBJ2-3; 14 bases match TRBD2. J was trimmed by 2 bases and V by 5 bases; bases with no gene match: 6. The length of the CDR3 is 17 residues. Germline values: CDR1 MNHEY, CDR2 SMNVEV (reference sequence). The CDR3 here is CASSRAGLAGVTDTQYF. The CDR3, as DNA: TGTGCCAGCAGTAGAGCGGGACTAGCGGGGGTCACAGATACGCAGTATTTT.

This rearrangement joins TRBV6-5 to TRBJ1-1, with unresolved D. Trimming took off 7 bases at V and 0 bases at J, with 15 bases between the two ends. This CDR3 region has 15 residues. In germline, CDR1 is MNHEY, CDR2 SVGAGI. CDR3 nucleotide sequence: TGTGCCAGCACCTTATCCCCTACAGTGAACACTGAAGCTTTCTTT. It yields the protein CASTLSPTVNTEAFF.

The chain joins TRBV3-1 (or the pseudogene TRBV3-2) to TRBJ2-5; TRBD2 aligns across 7 bases. The V gene end was trimmed by 6 bases and the J gene end by 3 bases; junction bases not matched to a gene: 1. Germline V CDR1 and CDR2: LGHDT, YNNKEL (reference sequence). This CDR3 is 12 amino acids long. In DNA form, the CDR3 reads TGTGCCAGCAGTCTAGCGGAAGAGACCCAGTACTTC. Its translation is CASSLAEETQYF.

The chain links TRBV6-2 or TRBV6-3 to TRBJ1-1; D unresolved. Trimming cost V 0 bases and J 2 bases, with 13 bases left between them. The CDR3 contains 16 residues. The V gene's germline CDR1 is MNHEY and CDR2 SVGEGT. CDR3 residues: CASSYSEDGENTEAFF. The CDR3 nucleotides read TGTGCCAGCAGTTACTCGGAGGACGGAGAAAACACTGAAGCTTTCTTT.

Only one count was recorded for this clone. The chain combines TRBV5-1 with TRBJ1-4; tentative D call: TRBD1 (5 bases). The CDR3 is 14 amino acids. Trimming cost V 2 bases and J 5 bases, with 10 bases left between them. The germline CDR1 and CDR2 sequences are SGHRS and YFSETQ. Written as DNA, the CDR3 is TGCGCCAGCAGCTTAAGGGGCGTAAATGAAAAACTGTTTTTT. Residues: CASSLRGVNEKLFF. The variable domain in full, with the rest retrieved from reference TRBV5-1 and TRBJ1-4, is KAGVTQTPRYLIKTRGQQVTLSCSPISGHRSVSWYQQTPGQGLQFLFEYFSETQRNKGNFPGRFSGRQFSNSRSEMNVSTLELGDSALYLCASSLRGVNEKLFFGSGTQLSVL.

This clone was counted once. The genes are TRBV24-1 and TRBJ1-1, with D perhaps TRBD1 (6 bases). The CDR3 covers 11 residues. V was trimmed by 5 bases and J by 11 bases, leaving 11 bases between them. In germline, CDR1 is KGHDR, CDR2 SFDVKD. DNA for the CDR3: TGTGCCACCAGTGTCCAGGGGAGGGCTTTCTTT. Translation: CATSVQGRAFF.

This clone has only one observation. The chain recombines TRBV27 with TRBJ1-5; a possible D gene is TRBD1 (5 bases). V was cut by 5 bases and J by 7 bases, with 15 bases left in between. Germline V CDR1 and CDR2: MNHEY, SMNVEV (reference sequence). The CDR3 has 14 residues. The CDR3 loop is CASSGWGTDQPQHF. The CDR3 DNA reads as TGTGCCAGCAGTGGATGGGGGACCGACCAGCCCCAGCATTTT.

The chain links TRBV5-1 to TRBJ2-5; D not certain. Trimming took 2 bases from V and 5 from J, leaving 7 bases between them. The CDR3 is made up of 12 amino acids. From germline, CDR1 is SGHRS and CDR2 YFSETQ. The CDR3 sequence: CASSFLGETQYF. DNA for the CDR3: TGCGCCAGCAGCTTCTTGGGGGAGACCCAGTACTTC.

The gene calls are TRBV5-1 and TRBJ2-3, with 7 bases identical to TRBD2. The J segment lost 2 bases and the V segment lost 4 bases, leaving 7 bases of the junction unmatched. The germline CDR1 and CDR2 sequences are SGHRS and YFSETQ. The CDR3 covers 15 residues. As DNA, the CDR3 is TGCGCCAGCAGCACGGGTAGCGGGTTCACAGATACGCAGTATTTT. This encodes CASSTGSGFTDTQYF.

V is TRBV14 and J is TRBJ1-2; tentatively, D is TRBD1 (5 bases). Per germline, CDR1 SGHDN and CDR2 FVKESK. The CDR3 sequence is 15 residues long. V was clipped by 0 bases and J by 7 bases, with 15 bases between them. The CDR3 region has the DNA TGTGCCAGCAGCCAAGACAGGGCGATCGGCCTTGGCTACACCTTC. Its protein product is CASSQDRAIGLGYTF.